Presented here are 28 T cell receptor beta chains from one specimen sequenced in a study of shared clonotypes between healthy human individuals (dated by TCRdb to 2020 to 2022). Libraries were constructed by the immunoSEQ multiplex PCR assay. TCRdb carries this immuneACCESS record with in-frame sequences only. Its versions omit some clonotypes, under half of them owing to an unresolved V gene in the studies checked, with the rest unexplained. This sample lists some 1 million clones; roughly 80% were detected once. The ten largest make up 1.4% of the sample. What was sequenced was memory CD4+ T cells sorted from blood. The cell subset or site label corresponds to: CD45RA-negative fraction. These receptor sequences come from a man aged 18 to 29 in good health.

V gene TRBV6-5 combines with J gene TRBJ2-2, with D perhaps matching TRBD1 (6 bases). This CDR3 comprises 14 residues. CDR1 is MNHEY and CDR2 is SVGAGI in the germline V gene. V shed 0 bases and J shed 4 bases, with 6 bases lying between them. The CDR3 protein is CASSYSGGTGELFF. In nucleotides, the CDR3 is TGTGCCAGCAGTTACTCAGGGGGCACCGGGGAGCTGTTTTTT.

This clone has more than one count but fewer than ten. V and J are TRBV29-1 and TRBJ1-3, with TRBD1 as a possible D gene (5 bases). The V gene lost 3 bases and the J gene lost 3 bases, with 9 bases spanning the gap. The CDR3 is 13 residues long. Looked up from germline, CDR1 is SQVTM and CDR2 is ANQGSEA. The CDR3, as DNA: TGCAGCGTTGAGGGGGTTTATGGAAACACCATATATTTT. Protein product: CSVEGVYGNTIYF.

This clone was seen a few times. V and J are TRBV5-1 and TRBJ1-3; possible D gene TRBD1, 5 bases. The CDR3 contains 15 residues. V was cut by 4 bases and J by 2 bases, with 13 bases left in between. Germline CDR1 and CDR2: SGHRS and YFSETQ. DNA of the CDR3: TGCGCCAGCAGCCGGGTAGGGGATCCTGGAAACACCATATATTTT. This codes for CASSRVGDPGNTIYF.

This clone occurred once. In DNA form, the CDR3 reads TGTGCCAGCTCACCGGCGTCAGGGGCTCGGGAGCAGTACTTC. Translated, it gives CASSPASGAREQYF. This chain connects TRBV18 to TRBJ2-7; weak D call: TRBD1 (6 bases). CDR3 length equals 14 residues. Germline CDR1 and CDR2: KGHSH and LQKENI. With 3 bases removed from V and 7 bases from J, the gap between germline ends came to 16 bases.

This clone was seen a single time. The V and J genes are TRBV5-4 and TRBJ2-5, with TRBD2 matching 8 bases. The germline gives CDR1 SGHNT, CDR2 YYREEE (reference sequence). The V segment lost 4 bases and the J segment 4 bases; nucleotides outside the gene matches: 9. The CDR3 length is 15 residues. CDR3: CASSPIAGIRETQYF. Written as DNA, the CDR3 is TGTGCCAGCAGCCCCATAGCGGGAATCAGAGAGACCCAGTACTTC.

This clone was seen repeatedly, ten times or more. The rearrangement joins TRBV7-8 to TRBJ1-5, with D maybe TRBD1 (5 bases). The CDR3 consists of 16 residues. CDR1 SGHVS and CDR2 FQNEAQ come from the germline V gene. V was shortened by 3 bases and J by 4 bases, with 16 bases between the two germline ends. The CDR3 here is CASSFLGGRSNQPQHF. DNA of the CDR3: TGTGCCAGCAGCTTTCTCGGGGGACGGTCTAATCAGCCCCAGCATTTT.

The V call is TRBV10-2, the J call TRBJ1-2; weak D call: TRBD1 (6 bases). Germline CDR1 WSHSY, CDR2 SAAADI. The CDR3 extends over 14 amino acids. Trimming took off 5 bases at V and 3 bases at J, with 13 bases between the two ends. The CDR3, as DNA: TGCGCCAGCAGTCCAGGGGTCGGGGACTATGGCTACACCTTC. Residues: CASSPGVGDYGYTF.

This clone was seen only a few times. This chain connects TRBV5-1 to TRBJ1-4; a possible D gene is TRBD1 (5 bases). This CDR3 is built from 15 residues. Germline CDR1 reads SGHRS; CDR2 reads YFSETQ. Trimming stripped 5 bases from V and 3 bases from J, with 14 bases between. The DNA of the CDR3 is TGCGCCAGCAGTTCAGGGATCCTGTCTAATGAAAAACTGTTTTTT. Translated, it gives CASSSGILSNEKLFF.

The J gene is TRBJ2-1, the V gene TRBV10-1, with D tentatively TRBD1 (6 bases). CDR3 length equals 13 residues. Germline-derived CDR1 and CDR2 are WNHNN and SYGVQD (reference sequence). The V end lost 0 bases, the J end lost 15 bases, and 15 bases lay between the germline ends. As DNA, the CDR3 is TGCGCCAGCAGTGAGTCGGGAGACAGGTGGTGGTTCTTC. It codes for CASSESGDRWWFF.

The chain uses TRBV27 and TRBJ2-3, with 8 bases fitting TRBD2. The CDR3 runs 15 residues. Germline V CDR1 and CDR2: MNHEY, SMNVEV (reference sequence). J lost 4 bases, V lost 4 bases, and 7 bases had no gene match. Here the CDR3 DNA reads TGTGCCAGCAGTTGGTCCAGCGGGGGACCAGATACGCAGTATTTT. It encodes CASSWSSGGPDTQYF.

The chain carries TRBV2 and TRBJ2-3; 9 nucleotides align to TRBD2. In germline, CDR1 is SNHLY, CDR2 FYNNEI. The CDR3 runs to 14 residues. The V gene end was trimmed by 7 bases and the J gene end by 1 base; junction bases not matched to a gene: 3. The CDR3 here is CASKSSGGTDTQYF. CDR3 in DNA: TGTGCCAGCAAGTCTAGCGGGGGCACAGATACGCAGTATTTT.

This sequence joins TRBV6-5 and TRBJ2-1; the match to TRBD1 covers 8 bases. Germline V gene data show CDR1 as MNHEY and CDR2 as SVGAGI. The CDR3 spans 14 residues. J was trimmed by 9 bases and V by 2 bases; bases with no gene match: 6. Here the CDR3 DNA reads TGTGCCAGCAGTTACATCAGGGGGCAAGGTGAGCAGTTCTTC. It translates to CASSYIRGQGEQFF.

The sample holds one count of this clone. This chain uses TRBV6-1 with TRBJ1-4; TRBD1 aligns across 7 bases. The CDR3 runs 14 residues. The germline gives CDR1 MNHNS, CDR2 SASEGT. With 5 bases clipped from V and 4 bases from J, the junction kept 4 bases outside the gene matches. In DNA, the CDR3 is TGTGCCAGCAGTAAGGGACAGAGTAATGAAAAACTGTTTTTT. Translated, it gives CASSKGQSNEKLFF.

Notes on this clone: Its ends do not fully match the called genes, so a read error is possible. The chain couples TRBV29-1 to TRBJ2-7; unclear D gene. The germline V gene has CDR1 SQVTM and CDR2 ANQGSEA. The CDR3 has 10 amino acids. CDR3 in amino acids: CSVEPYERYF. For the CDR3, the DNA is TGCAGCGTTGAACCCTACGAGCGGTACTTC.

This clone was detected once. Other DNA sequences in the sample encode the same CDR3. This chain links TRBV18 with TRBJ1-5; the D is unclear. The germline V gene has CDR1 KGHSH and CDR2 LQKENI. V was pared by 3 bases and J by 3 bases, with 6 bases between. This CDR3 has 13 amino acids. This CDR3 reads CASSPASNQPQHF. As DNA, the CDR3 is TGTGCCAGCTCACCGGCATCCAATCAGCCCCAGCATTTT.

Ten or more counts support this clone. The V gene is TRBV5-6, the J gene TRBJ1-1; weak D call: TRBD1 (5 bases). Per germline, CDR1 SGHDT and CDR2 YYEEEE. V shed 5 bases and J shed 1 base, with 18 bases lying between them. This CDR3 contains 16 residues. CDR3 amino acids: CASRRGRMLPNTEAFF. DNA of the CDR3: TGTGCCAGCAGGAGGGGACGGATGCTCCCGAACACTGAAGCTTTCTTT.

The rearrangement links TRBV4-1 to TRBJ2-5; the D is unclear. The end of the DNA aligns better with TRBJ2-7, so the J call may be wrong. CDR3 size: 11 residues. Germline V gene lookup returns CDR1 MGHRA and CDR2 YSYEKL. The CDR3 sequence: CASSRGYEQYF. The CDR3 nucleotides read TGCGCCAGCAGCCGCGGATACGAGCAGTACTTC.

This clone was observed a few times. CDR3 DNA sequence: TGTGCCAGCAGCCGAACAGGGGCATCCACAGATACGCAGTATTTT. It codes for CASSRTGASTDTQYF. The chain joins TRBV7-2 to TRBJ2-3, with 7 bases lining up with TRBD1. The CDR3 runs 15 residues. Looked up from germline, CDR1 is SGHTA and CDR2 is FQGNSA. V trimming: 5 bases; J trimming: 2 bases; junction bases outside the gene matches: 7.

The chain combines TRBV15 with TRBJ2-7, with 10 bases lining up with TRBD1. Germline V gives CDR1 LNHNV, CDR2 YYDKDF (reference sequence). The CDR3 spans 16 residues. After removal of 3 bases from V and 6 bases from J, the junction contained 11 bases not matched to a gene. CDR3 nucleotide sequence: TGTGCCACCAGCAGGGGAGCGGGACAGGGGACGACCGAGCAGTACTTC. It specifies CATSRGAGQGTTEQYF.

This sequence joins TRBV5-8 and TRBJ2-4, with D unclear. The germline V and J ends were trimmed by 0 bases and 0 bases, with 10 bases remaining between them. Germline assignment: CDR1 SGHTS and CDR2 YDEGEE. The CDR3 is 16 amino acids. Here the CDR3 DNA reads TGTGCCAGCAGCTTGGGATGGGATCTAGCCAAAAACATTCAGTACTTC. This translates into CASSLGWDLAKNIQYF.

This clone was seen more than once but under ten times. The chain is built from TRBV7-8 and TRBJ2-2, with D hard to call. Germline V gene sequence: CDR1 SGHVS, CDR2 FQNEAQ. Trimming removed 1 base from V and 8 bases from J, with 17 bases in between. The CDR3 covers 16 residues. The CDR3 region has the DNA TGTGCCAGCAGCTTAGAGGGCCAGATGATTGGGGGGGAGCTGTTTTTT. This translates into CASSLEGQMIGGELFF.

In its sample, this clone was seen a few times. CDR3 sequence (DNA): TGTGCCAGCAGAACAGGAGCTCAGTACGAGCAGTACTTC. Translated, it gives CASRTGAQYEQYF. This sequence joins TRBV6-6 and TRBJ2-7, with D perhaps TRBD1 (5 bases). Germline V gene data show CDR1 as MNHNY and CDR2 as SVGAGI (reference sequence). The CDR3 covers 13 residues. Trimming shortened V by 6 bases and J by 4 bases, and 13 bases separated the two germline ends.

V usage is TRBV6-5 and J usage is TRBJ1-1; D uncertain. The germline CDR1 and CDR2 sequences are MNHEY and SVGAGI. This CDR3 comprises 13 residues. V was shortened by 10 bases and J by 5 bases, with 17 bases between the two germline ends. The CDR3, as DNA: TGTGCCACTTCGGAGGTCCCGTTAACTGAAGCTTTCTTT. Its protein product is CATSEVPLTEAFF.

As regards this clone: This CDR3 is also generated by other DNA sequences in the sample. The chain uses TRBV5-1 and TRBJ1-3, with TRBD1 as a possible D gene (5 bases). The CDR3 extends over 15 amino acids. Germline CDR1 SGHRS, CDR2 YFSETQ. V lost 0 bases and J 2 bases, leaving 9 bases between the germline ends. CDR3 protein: CASSLAGGPGNTIYF. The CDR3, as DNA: TGCGCCAGCAGCTTGGCTGGGGGTCCTGGAAACACCATATATTTT.

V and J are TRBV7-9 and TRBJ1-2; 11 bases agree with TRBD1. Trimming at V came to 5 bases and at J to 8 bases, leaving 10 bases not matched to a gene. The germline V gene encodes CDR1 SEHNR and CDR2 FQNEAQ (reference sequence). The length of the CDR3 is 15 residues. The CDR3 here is CASSLPDRGPGGYTF. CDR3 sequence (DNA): TGTGCCAGCAGCCTTCCGGACAGGGGGCCGGGGGGCTACACCTTC. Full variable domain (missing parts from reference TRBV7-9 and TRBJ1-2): DTGVSQNPRHKITKRGQNVTFRCDPISEHNRLYWYRQTLGQGPEFLTYFQNEAQLEKSRLLSDRFSAERPKGSFSTLEIQRTEQGDSAMYLCASSLPDRGPGGYTFGSGTRLTVV.

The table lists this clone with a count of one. The CDR3, as DNA: TGTGCTAGTGGTTGGAGGGAAAATCAGCCCCAGCATTTT. This gives the protein CASGWRENQPQHF. The chain is built from TRBV12-5 and TRBJ1-5; D unclear. V was cut by 4 bases and J by 4 bases, with 8 bases left in between. The CDR3 is 13 amino acids. Germline CDR1 reads LGHNT; CDR2 reads FRNRAP.

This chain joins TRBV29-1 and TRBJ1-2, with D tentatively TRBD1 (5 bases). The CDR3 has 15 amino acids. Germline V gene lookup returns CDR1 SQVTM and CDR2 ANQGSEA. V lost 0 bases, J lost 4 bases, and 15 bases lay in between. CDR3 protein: CSVEDRQGKFYGYTF. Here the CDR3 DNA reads TGCAGCGTTGAAGACCGTCAGGGAAAGTTCTATGGCTACACCTTC.

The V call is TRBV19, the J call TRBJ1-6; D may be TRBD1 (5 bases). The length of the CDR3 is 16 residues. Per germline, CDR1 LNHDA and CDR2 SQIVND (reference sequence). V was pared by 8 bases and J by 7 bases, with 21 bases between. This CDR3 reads CASEPGTGYSNSPLHF. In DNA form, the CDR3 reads TGTGCCAGTGAACCTGGGACGGGGTATTCGAATTCACCCCTCCACTTT.